This T cell receptor (beta chain) was observed in a study of T-cell reconstitution after alpha-beta-depleted transplantation in children listed by TCRdb under 2016. Study-level background: T-cell immune reconstitution after TCRalphabeta/CD19-depleted allogeneic hematopoietic cell transplantation in children was quantitatively tracked in the study by means of TCR repertoire profiling.

The library came from PCR. Sequencing instrument: Illumina HiSeq 2500. Molecular barcoding was employed in the preparation of TCR libraries, with unique molecular identifiers being used to normalize TCRbeta repertoire quantification. The public reads were quality trimmed at Q25 with fastp and then assembled into clones with MiXCR by TCRdb, keeping productive beta chains. Merged by CDR3 protein, the rows form single entries marked with the most common genes and DNA. This sample comprises 100,000 to 120,000 distinct CDR3 sequences, 10% of them detected only once. The top ten clones comprise 6.5% to 9.5% of the sample. The germline V gene yields SGDLS for CDR1 and YYNGEE for CDR2. V and J lose 6 bases and 1 base, and a span of 13 bases separates them. Taken from cysteine to phenylalanine, the CDR3 has 14 residues. The kept DNA is CDR3 alone, 42 bases in frame from the first base. This clonotype was counted ten times or more. This receptor's antigen is unknown. No base-level quality is on record; no much larger clone is a single base apart.

This clonotype originated in a human donor who donated a stem cell graft to a child with acute lymphoblastic leukemia. Recombination connected TRBV9 to TRBJ2-5, and TRBD1 may be the D gene, going by 6 matching bases. Here the sequenced sample was PBMCs from the stem cell graft donor, taken from the stem cell graft. CDR3 sequence: CASTRGLTQETQYF. The bases read TGTGCCAGCACCAGGGGCTTAACCCAAGAGACCCAGTACTTC.